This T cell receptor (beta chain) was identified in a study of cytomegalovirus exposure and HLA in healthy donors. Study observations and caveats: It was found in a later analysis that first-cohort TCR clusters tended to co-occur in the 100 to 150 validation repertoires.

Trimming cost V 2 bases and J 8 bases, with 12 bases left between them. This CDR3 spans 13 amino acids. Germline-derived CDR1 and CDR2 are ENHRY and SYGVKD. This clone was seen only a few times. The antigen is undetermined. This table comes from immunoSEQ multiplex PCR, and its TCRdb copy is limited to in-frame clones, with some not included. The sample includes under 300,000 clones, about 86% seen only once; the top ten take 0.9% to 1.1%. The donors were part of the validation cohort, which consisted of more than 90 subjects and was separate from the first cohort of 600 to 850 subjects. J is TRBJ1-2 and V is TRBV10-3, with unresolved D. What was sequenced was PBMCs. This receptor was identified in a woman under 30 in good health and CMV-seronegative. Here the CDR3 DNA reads TGTGCCATCAGTGAGATCCGGTTATGGGGCTACACCTTC. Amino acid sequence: CAISEIRLWGYTF.